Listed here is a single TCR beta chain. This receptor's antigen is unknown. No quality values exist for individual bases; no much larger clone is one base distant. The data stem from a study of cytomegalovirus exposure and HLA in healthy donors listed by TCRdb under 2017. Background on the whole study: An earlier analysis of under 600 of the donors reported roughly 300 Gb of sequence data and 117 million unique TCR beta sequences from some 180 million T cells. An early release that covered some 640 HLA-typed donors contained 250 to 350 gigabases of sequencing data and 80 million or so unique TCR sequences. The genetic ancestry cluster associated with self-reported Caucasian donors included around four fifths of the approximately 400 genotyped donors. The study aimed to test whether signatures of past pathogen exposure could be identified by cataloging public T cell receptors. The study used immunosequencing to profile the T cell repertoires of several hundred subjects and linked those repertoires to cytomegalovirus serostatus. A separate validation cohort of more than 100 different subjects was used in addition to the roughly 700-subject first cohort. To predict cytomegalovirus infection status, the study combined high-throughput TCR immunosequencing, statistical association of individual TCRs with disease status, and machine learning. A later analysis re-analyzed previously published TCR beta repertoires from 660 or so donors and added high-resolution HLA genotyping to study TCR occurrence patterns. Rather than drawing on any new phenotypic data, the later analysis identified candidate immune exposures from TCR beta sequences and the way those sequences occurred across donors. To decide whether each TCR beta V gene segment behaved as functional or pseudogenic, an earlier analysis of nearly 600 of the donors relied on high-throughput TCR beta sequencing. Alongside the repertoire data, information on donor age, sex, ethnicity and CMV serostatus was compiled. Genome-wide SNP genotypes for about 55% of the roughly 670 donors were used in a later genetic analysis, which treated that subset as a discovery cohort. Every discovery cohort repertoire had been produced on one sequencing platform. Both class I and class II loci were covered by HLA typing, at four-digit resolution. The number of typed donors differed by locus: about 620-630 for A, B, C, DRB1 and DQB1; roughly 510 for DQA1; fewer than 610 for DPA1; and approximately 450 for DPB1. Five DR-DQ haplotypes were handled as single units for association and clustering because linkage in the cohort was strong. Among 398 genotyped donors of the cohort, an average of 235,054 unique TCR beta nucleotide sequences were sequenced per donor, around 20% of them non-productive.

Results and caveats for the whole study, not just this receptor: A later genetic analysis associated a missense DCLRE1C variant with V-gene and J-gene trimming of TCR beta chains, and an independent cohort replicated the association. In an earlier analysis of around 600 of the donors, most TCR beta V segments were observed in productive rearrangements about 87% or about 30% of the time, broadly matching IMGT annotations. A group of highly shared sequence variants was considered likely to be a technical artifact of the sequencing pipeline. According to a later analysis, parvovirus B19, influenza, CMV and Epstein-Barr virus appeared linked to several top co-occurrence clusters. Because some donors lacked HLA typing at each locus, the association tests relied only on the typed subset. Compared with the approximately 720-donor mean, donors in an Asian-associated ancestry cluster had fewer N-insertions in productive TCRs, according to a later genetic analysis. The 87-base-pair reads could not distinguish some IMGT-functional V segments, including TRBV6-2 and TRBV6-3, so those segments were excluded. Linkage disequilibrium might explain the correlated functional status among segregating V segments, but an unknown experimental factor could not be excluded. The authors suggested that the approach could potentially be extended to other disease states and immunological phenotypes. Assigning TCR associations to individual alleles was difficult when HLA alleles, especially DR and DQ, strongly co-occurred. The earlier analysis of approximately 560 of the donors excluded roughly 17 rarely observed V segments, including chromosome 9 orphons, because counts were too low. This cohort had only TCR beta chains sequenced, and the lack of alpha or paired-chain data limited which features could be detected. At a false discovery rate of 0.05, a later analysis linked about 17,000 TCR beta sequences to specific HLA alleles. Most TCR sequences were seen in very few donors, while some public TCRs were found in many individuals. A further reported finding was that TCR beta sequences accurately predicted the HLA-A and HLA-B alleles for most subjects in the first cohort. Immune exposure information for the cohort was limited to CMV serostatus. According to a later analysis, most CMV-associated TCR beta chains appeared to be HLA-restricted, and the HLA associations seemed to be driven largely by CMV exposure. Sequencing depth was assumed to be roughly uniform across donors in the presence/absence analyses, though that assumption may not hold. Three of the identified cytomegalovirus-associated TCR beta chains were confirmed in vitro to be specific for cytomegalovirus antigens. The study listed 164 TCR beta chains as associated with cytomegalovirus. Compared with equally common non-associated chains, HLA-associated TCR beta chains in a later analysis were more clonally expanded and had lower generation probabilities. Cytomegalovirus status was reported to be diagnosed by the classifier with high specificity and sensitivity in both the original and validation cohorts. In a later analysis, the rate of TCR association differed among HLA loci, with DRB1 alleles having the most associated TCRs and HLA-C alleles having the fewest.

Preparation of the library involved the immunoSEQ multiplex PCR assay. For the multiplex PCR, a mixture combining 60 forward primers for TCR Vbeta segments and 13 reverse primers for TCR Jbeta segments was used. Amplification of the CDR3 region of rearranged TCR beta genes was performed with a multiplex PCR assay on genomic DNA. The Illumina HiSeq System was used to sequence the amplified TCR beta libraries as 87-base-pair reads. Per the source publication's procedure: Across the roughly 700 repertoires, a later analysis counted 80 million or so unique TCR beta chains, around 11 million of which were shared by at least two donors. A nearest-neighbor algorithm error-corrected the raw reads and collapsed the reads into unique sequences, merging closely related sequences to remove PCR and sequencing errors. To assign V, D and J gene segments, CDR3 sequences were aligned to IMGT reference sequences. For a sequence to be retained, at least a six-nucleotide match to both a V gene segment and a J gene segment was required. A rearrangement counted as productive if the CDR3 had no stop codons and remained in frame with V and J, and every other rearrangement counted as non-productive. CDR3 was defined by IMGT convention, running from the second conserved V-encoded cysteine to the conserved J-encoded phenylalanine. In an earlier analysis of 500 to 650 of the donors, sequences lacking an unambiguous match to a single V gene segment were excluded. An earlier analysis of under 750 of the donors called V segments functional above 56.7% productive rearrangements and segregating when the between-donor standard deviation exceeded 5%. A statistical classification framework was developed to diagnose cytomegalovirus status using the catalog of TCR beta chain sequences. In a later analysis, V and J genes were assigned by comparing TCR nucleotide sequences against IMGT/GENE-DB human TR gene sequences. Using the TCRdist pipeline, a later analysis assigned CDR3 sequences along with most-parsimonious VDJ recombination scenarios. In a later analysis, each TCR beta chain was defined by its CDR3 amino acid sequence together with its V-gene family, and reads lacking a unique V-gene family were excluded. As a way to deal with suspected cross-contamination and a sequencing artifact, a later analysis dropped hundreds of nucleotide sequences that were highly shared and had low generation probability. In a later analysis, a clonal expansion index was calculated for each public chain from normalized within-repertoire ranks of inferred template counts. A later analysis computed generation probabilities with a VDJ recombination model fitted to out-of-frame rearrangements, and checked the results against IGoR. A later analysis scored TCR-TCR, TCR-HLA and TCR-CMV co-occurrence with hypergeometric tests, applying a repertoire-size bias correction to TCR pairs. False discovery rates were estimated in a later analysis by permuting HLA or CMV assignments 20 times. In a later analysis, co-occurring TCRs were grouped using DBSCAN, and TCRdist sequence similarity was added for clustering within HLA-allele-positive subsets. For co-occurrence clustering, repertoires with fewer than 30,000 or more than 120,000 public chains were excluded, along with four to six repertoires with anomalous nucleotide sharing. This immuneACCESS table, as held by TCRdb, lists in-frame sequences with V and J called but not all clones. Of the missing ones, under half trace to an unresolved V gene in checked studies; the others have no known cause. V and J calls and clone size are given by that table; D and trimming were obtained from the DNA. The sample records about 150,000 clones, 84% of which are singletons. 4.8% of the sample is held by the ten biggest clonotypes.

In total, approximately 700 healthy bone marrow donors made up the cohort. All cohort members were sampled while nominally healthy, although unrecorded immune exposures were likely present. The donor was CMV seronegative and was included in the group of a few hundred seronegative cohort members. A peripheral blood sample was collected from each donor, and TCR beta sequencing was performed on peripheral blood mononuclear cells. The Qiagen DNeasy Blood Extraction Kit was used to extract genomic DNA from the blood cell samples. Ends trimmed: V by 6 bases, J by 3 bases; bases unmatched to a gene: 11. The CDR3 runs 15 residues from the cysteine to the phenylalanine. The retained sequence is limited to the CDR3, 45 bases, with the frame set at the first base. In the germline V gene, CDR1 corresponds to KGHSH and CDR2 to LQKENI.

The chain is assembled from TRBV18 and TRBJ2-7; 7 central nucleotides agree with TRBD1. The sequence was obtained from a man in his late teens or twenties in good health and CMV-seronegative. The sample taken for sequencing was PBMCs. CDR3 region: CASSPITGTVYEQYF. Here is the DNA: TGTGCCAGCTCTCCCATTACCGGGACAGTCTACGAGCAGTACTTC.